These 23 T cell receptor beta chains were all obtained from the same sample, sequenced in a study of blood T cell repertoires in COVID-19. TCRdb keeps only in-frame clones here, not all; method: immunoSEQ multiplex PCR. The sample lists about 95,000 clones, about 90% seen once, with roughly 17% in the top ten. What was sequenced was peripheral blood. These receptors were taken from a human donor in a cohort sampled during active COVID-19.

The count of this clone is one. This rearrangement joins TRBV5-1 to TRBJ1-3; D remains unclear. This CDR3 region has 15 residues. Germline V gene sequence: CDR1 SGHRS, CDR2 YFSETQ. Trimming stripped 0 bases from V and 1 base from J, with 8 bases between. CDR3: CASSLDPLSGNTIYF. The CDR3 DNA reads TGCGCCAGCAGCTTGGATCCTCTATCTGGAAACACCATATATTTT. Variable domain in full (rest from reference TRBV5-1 and TRBJ1-3): KAGVTQTPRYLIKTRGQQVTLSCSPISGHRSVSWYQQTPGQGLQFLFEYFSETQRNKGNFPGRFSGRQFSNSRSEMNVSTLELGDSALYLCASSLDPLSGNTIYFGEGSWLTVV.

The chain uses TRBV16 and TRBJ1-3; D is undetermined. Trimming cost V 2 bases and J 0 bases, with 8 bases left between them. The germline V gene encodes CDR1 KGHSY and CDR2 FQNENV. CDR3 size: 15 residues. As DNA, the CDR3 is TGTGCCAGCAGCCAACGGCCAGGCTCTGGAAACACCATATATTTT. Amino acids: CASSQRPGSGNTIYF.

The chain employs TRBV7-9 and TRBJ1-2; D uncertain. The CDR3 covers 13 residues. Trimming stripped 3 bases from V and 6 bases from J, with 11 bases between. Germline V gene sequence: CDR1 SEHNR, CDR2 FQNEAQ (reference sequence). The CDR3 DNA reads as TGTGCCAGCAGCTTTACGCAGGTCGATGGCTACACCTTC. It codes for CASSFTQVDGYTF.

The chain carries TRBV5-1 and TRBJ2-3; D perhaps matches TRBD2 (6 bases). Trimming shortened V by 3 bases and J by 3 bases, and 11 bases separated the two germline ends. CDR3 length: 14 amino acids. The germline V gene encodes CDR1 SGHRS and CDR2 YFSETQ. This CDR3 is CASSSTSSTDTQYF. The CDR3, as DNA: TGCGCCAGCAGCTCGACTAGTTCTACAGATACGCAGTATTTT.

V and J are TRBV7-3 and TRBJ2-3, with a possible D match to TRBD1 (5 bases). V was pared by 4 bases and J by 0 bases, with 14 bases between. This CDR3 is built from 16 residues. Germline CDR1 and CDR2: SGHTA and FQGTGA. This chain's CDR3 is CASSSQRGPSTDTQYF. In nucleotides, the CDR3 is TGTGCCAGCAGCTCCCAAAGGGGCCCTAGCACAGATACGCAGTATTTT.

The chain joins TRBV11-2 to TRBJ1-1; D gene ambiguous. V lost 2 bases, J lost 6 bases, and 16 bases lay in between. CDR1 is SGHAT, CDR2 FQNNGV, per germline. This CDR3 spans 15 amino acids. Written as DNA, the CDR3 is TGTGCCAGCAGCTTAACCATCGTGATGAGGGCTGAAGCTTTCTTT. Translated, it gives CASSLTIVMRAEAFF.

The rearrangement joins TRBV6-5 to TRBJ1-5; 7 nucleotides match TRBD1. The junction had 10 bases not matched to a gene; V was cut back by 6 bases and J by 8 bases. The CDR3 contains 14 residues. The germline gives CDR1 MNHEY, CDR2 SVGAGI. The CDR3 DNA follows: TGTGCCAGCAGGGTTATAGGGGGCAAGGAGCCCCAGCATTTT. Protein sequence: CASRVIGGKEPQHF.

This rearrangement joins TRBV3-1 (or the pseudogene TRBV3-2) to TRBJ2-1; 13 nucleotides agree with TRBD2. The ends lost 4 bases at V and 6 bases at J; junction bases unmatched: 12. The V gene's germline CDR1 is LGHDT and CDR2 YNNKEL (reference sequence). The CDR3 runs to 18 residues. The CDR3 DNA reads TGTGCCAGCAGCCTTCGAGGACTAGCGGGGGCGCCCGGCAATGAGCAGTTCTTC. It encodes CASSLRGLAGAPGNEQFF.

This clone was seen once. This rearrangement joins TRBV5-6 to TRBJ1-4; a possible D gene is TRBD1 (6 bases). In germline, CDR1 is SGHDT, CDR2 YYEEEE. The germline V and J ends were trimmed by 0 bases and 5 bases, with 8 bases remaining between them. This CDR3 comprises 14 residues. The CDR3 bases are TGTGCCAGCAGCTTGGTCAGGGGCAATGAAAAACTGTTTTTT. Its protein product is CASSLVRGNEKLFF.

This clone came up a few times. This rearrangement joins TRBV7-6 to TRBJ1-4; 9 bases agree with TRBD1. This CDR3 spans 15 amino acids. Germline V gives CDR1 SGHVS, CDR2 FNYEAQ. V lost 5 bases, J lost 5 bases, and 6 bases stayed unmatched. The CDR3 sequence: CASSPGTGRNEKLFF. The CDR3 DNA reads TGTGCCAGCAGCCCGGGGACAGGGAGGAATGAAAAACTGTTTTTT.

This chain joins TRBV6-5 and TRBJ2-1, with 15 bases lining up with TRBD2. Germline values: CDR1 MNHEY, CDR2 SVGAGI. This CDR3 has 15 residues. V lost 8 bases to trimming and J lost 4 bases; unmatched junction nucleotides: 3. The CDR3 sequence is CASGTSGGRYNEQFF. DNA for the CDR3: TGTGCCAGCGGGACTAGCGGGGGGCGATACAATGAGCAGTTCTTC.

In DNA, the CDR3 is TGTGCCAGCAGCCCTAGGATACCGGGACAGGGGGCGAGGAACCATGGCTACACCTTC. Translation: CASSPRIPGQGARNHGYTF. The J gene is TRBJ1-2, the V gene TRBV21-1; the D call in the table, TRBD1, was not verified against the DNA. TRBV21-1 is deemed a pseudogene. The CDR3 covers 19 residues.

The chain uses TRBV28 and TRBJ1-3; possible D gene TRBD1, 5 bases. The V end was cut by 8 bases, the J end by 2 bases, with 13 bases between. The germline CDR1 and CDR2 sequences are MDHEN and SYDVKM. CDR3 length: 14 residues. The CDR3 nucleotides are TGTGCCAGCGTGGAGGGGCAGGCTGGAAACACCATATATTTT. Translated, it gives CASVEGQAGNTIYF.

The chain employs TRBV28 and TRBJ1-2, with TRBD1 as a possible D gene (5 bases). V was cut by 5 bases and J by 0 bases, with 10 bases left in between. There are 14 residues in the CDR3. The germline V gene encodes CDR1 MDHEN and CDR2 SYDVKM. CDR3: CASSPPTANYGYTF. The CDR3 DNA is TGTGCCAGCAGTCCCCCGACAGCTAACTATGGCTACACCTTC.

This clone was counted a few times. The chain carries TRBV7-2 and TRBJ1-2; maybe TRBD1 (5 bases). The CDR3 extends over 13 amino acids. V was clipped by 5 bases and J by 9 bases, with 16 bases between them. Germline CDR1 is SGHTA and CDR2 is FQGNSA. The CDR3 reads CASSHYLDRSYTF. Written as DNA, the CDR3 is TGTGCCAGCAGCCATTACCTCGACAGAAGCTACACCTTC. Using reference TRBV7-2 and TRBJ1-2 for the parts outside the CDR3, the full variable domain is GAGVSQSPSNKVTEKGKDVELRCDPISGHTALYWYRQSLGQGLEFLIYFQGNSAPDKSGLPSDRFSAERTGGSVSTLTIQRTQQEDSAVYLCASSHYLDRSYTFGSGTRLTVV.

DNA of the CDR3: TGTGCCAGCAGCTCGTGGGGGGGCGTAGAGACCCAGTACTTC. Its translation is CASSSWGGVETQYF. The chain carries TRBV7-3 and TRBJ2-5, with a weak D call TRBD2 (7 bases). Germline V gene data show CDR1 as SGHTA and CDR2 as FQGTGA. With 4 bases removed from V and 4 bases from J, the gap between germline ends came to 13 bases. The CDR3 has 14 residues.

The V and J genes are TRBV29-1 and TRBJ1-5; 7 bases are shared with TRBD1. V was pared by 4 bases and J by 1 base, with 10 bases of the junction left unmatched. This CDR3 region has 16 residues. Germline V gene sequence: CDR1 SQVTM, CDR2 ANQGSEA. DNA for the CDR3: TGCAGCGTTGGAGGCGAACAGGGGATAAGCAATCAGCCCCAGCATTTT. Protein sequence: CSVGGEQGISNQPQHF.

Comments on this clone: At one boundary the junction diverges from the germline segment, which might be a read error. The gene calls are TRBV10-2 and TRBJ2-7; TRBD1 matches at 9 bases. CDR3 length: 11 amino acids. Germline V gives CDR1 WSHSY, CDR2 SAAADI. The CDR3 DNA reads TGCGCCAGCAGTGAGGGGGACAGGGCCCTCTTC. It is translated as CASSEGDRALF.

The chain combines TRBV4-1 with TRBJ1-4; D might be TRBD1 (6 bases). This CDR3 has 16 residues. V was cut by 4 bases and J by 4 bases, with 16 bases left in between. CDR1 is MGHRA, CDR2 YSYEKL, per germline. CDR3 sequence (DNA): TGCGCCAGCAGCCCAGGGGACCTGCGGTTTAATGAAAAACTGTTTTTT. It is translated as CASSPGDLRFNEKLFF.

This chain uses TRBV28 with TRBJ2-1, with 9 bases matching TRBD1. The germline gives CDR1 MDHEN, CDR2 SYDVKM. V lost 1 base, J lost 4 bases, and 11 bases stayed unmatched. This CDR3 has 18 residues. CDR3 in amino acids: CASSLLRGDRGLYNEQFF. The DNA for the CDR3 is TGTGCCAGCAGTTTATTACGGGGCGACAGGGGGTTATACAATGAGCAGTTCTTC.

CDR3 bases: TGTGCCAGCAGCTTGGGCGGACAGGGGGACCAAGAGACCCAGTACTTC. The encoded protein is CASSLGGQGDQETQYF. The rearrangement links TRBV5-4 to TRBJ2-5; 10 bases map to TRBD1. After removal of 0 bases from V and 0 bases from J, the junction contained 2 bases not matched to a gene. The CDR3 sequence is 16 residues long. CDR1 is SGHNT and CDR2 is YYREEE in the germline V gene (reference sequence).

CDR3 amino acids: CASSLTGNSYNEQFF. As DNA, the CDR3 is TGCGCCAGCAGCCTAACCGGGAACTCCTACAATGAGCAGTTCTTC. The rearrangement joins TRBV5-1 to TRBJ2-1; D possibly corresponds to TRBD2 (5 bases). V lost 4 bases, J lost 0 bases, and 11 bases lay in between. Germline CDR1 SGHRS, CDR2 YFSETQ. This CDR3 is built from 15 residues. Variable domain in full (rest from reference TRBV5-1 and TRBJ2-1): KAGVTQTPRYLIKTRGQQVTLSCSPISGHRSVSWYQQTPGQGLQFLFEYFSETQRNKGNFPGRFSGRQFSNSRSEMNVSTLELGDSALYLCASSLTGNSYNEQFFGPGTRLTVL.

The chain combines TRBV9 with TRBJ1-2; D not resolved. This CDR3 spans 14 amino acids. Germline CDR1 reads SGDLS; CDR2 reads YYNGEE. Trimming cost V 3 bases and J 4 bases, with 13 bases left between them. This CDR3 is CASSEKLGSYGYTF. Here the CDR3 DNA reads TGTGCCAGCAGCGAGAAACTAGGGAGCTATGGCTACACCTTC.